One sample yielded the 16 T cell receptor beta chains listed below, sequenced in a study of OX40 agonist ivuxolimab in advanced cancers. Receptors were amplified or captured by the immunoSEQ multiplex PCR assay. The clones in this table, taken by TCRdb from immuneACCESS, are in-frame only. Not every clone is retained; where verified, under half of the shortfall comes from an unresolved V gene, and the cause of the rest is unknown. This sample gives about 62,000 clones in total; 87% of them show up just once. The ten largest clones represent 0.7% to 0.9% of the sample. The sequencing used CD4+ or CD8+ T cells sorted from blood, collected in a trial of the OX40 agonist ivuxolimab. These receptors were obtained from an adult with an advanced solid tumor such as melanoma, head and neck, liver or kidney cancer.

The chain recombines TRBV11-2 with TRBJ2-5, with TRBD2 matching over 7 bases. J gave up 2 bases and V 2 bases, and 11 bases lay outside the gene matches. Germline lookup yields CDR1 SGHAT and CDR2 FQNNGV. This CDR3 spans 17 amino acids. As DNA, the CDR3 is TGTGCCAGCAGCTTATCGTTTAGAAAGGGAGGGCAAGAGACCCAGTACTTC. It encodes CASSLSFRKGGQETQYF.

This chain connects TRBV14 to TRBJ2-3; 8 nucleotides match TRBD2. After removal of 0 bases from V and 3 bases from J, the junction contained 5 bases not matched to a gene. The length of the CDR3 is 16 residues. Germline-derived CDR1 and CDR2 are SGHDN and FVKESK. CDR3 in amino acids: CASSQDRGGPTDTQYF. The CDR3 DNA is TGTGCCAGCAGCCAAGACCGGGGGGGGCCGACAGATACGCAGTATTTT.

J is TRBJ2-5 and V is TRBV2; 10 positions match TRBD2. The DNA matches TRBJ2-7 better at its end, which makes the J call doubtful. This CDR3 spans 14 amino acids. Germline V lookup: CDR1 SNHLY, CDR2 FYNNEI. The CDR3 DNA sequence: TGTGCCAGCAGCGCCGGGACTAGCGCCTACGAGCAGTACTTC. Protein: CASSAGTSAYEQYF.

V gene TRBV19 combines with J gene TRBJ1-1; TRBD1 is a possible D gene (5 bases). Germline V gives CDR1 LNHDA, CDR2 SQIVND (reference sequence). This CDR3 has 14 residues. V lost 4 bases, J lost 6 bases, and 15 bases lay in between. The CDR3 here is CASSRGMGRPEAFF. The CDR3 region has the DNA TGTGCCAGTAGTAGAGGGATGGGGCGGCCTGAAGCTTTCTTT.

The J gene is TRBJ1-1, the V gene TRBV28; maybe TRBD1 (6 bases). Trimming cost V 6 bases and J 4 bases, with 15 bases left between them. Germline V gene sequence: CDR1 MDHEN, CDR2 SYDVKM. The CDR3 is made up of 14 amino acids. The CDR3 DNA reads as TGTGCCAGCAGAGGAGGGGGGCCGGGCACTGAAGCTTTCTTT. As protein: CASRGGGPGTEAFF.

The chain joins TRBV18 to TRBJ1-5; D gene ambiguous. Germline values: CDR1 KGHSH, CDR2 LQKENI. The length of the CDR3 is 17 residues. With 1 base removed from V and 0 bases from J, the gap between germline ends came to 13 bases. CDR3 sequence (DNA): TGTGCCAGCTCACCACAGGAGGTGGTGTATAGCAATCAGCCCCAGCATTTT. It specifies CASSPQEVVYSNQPQHF.

V and J are TRBV10-2 and TRBJ2-1; TRBD1 or TRBD2 may be the D gene (5 bases each). The CDR3 totals 13 residues. Germline V gene data show CDR1 as WSHSY and CDR2 as SAAADI. V was shortened by 6 bases and J by 4 bases, with 10 bases between the two germline ends. In DNA, the CDR3 is TGCGCCAGCAGCCGGGACCAATACAATGAGCAGTTCTTC. It codes for CASSRDQYNEQFF.

The V and J genes are TRBV10-3 and TRBJ1-1, with 12 bases that match TRBD1. The germline CDR1 and CDR2 sequences are ENHRY and SYGVKD. There are 17 residues in the CDR3. The junction had 14 bases not matched to a gene; V was cut back by 6 bases and J by 6 bases. Here the CDR3 DNA reads TGTGCCATCAGCGGCCCCGGGACAGGGGGCGCCGGCTCTGAAGCTTTCTTT. Amino acids: CAISGPGTGGAGSEAFF.

The J gene is TRBJ1-6, the V gene TRBV5-1; 9 bases are a match to TRBD1. The CDR3 has 17 amino acids. Germline lookup yields CDR1 SGHRS and CDR2 YFSETQ. With 3 bases clipped from V and 5 bases from J, the junction kept 9 bases outside the gene matches. In nucleotides, the CDR3 is TGCGCCAGCAGCTACTGGACAGGGGCCCATGATAATTCACCCCTCCACTTT. This encodes CASSYWTGAHDNSPLHF.

The genes are TRBV5-1 and TRBJ2-6, with 9 bases fitting TRBD2. This CDR3 region has 16 residues. With V trimmed by 9 bases and J by 0 bases, 7 bases remained unmatched. Germline-derived CDR1 and CDR2 are SGHRS and YFSETQ. The CDR3: CATTSTSGSGANVLTF. The CDR3 DNA sequence: TGCGCCACCACATCGACTAGCGGCTCTGGGGCCAACGTCCTGACTTTC. Combining the CDR3 with reference TRBV5-1 and TRBJ2-6 gives the whole variable domain KAGVTQTPRYLIKTRGQQVTLSCSPISGHRSVSWYQQTPGQGLQFLFEYFSETQRNKGNFPGRFSGRQFSNSRSEMNVSTLELGDSALYLCATTSTSGSGANVLTFGAGSRLTVL.

V is TRBV5-1 and J is TRBJ2-7; TRBD2 matches 12 bases. V was pared by 3 bases and J by 2 bases, with 0 bases of the junction left unmatched. CDR3 size: 14 residues. CDR1 is SGHRS and CDR2 is YFSETQ in the germline V gene. In DNA, the CDR3 is TGCGCCAGCAGCTGGACTAGCGGGACCTACGAGCAGTACTTC. It encodes CASSWTSGTYEQYF.

The DNA of the CDR3 is TGCGCCAGCTCAGCAGGGGGCGGCACAGATACGCAGTATTTT. Protein sequence: CASSAGGGTDTQYF. V usage is TRBV10-1 and J usage is TRBJ2-3, with 8 bases lining up with TRBD1. This CDR3 is built from 14 residues. With V trimmed by 8 bases and J by 1 base, 5 bases remained unmatched. CDR1 is WNHNN, CDR2 SYGVQD, per germline (reference sequence).

This rearrangement joins TRBV7-8 to TRBJ2-5; D is unclear. CDR3 length equals 12 residues. The V gene lost 2 bases and the J gene lost 5 bases, with 6 bases spanning the gap. Germline-derived CDR1 and CDR2 are SGHVS and FQNEAQ. CDR3 in amino acids: CASSLLSETQYF. The DNA for the CDR3 is TGTGCCAGCAGCTTATTGTCGGAGACCCAGTACTTC.

This chain joins TRBV5-5 and TRBJ1-1, with D tentatively TRBD1 (5 bases). This CDR3 is built from 16 residues. Germline assignment: CDR1 SGHKS and CDR2 YYEKEE (reference sequence). V was pared by 4 bases and J by 5 bases, with 21 bases between. The CDR3 DNA reads as TGTGCCAGCAGCGGTAACACGGACATTCAAGGGACTGAAGCTTTCTTT. It yields the protein CASSGNTDIQGTEAFF.

This chain connects TRBV7-2 to TRBJ1-2; D may be TRBD1 (6 bases). V lost 4 bases and J lost 1, with 13 bases in between. Germline V CDR1 and CDR2: SGHTA, FQGNSA. CDR3 size: 15 residues. The CDR3 here is CASSSRDTVNYGYTF. In DNA, the CDR3 is TGTGCCAGCAGCTCCCGGGACACGGTTAACTATGGCTACACCTTC.

V gene TRBV19 combines with J gene TRBJ2-7, with D hard to call. Trimming stripped 3 bases from V and 3 bases from J, with 9 bases between. CDR3 size: 13 residues. Germline values: CDR1 LNHDA, CDR2 SQIVND (reference sequence). The CDR3 sequence: CASSISGYYEQYF. In DNA, the CDR3 is TGTGCCAGTAGTATCTCAGGTTACTACGAGCAGTACTTC.